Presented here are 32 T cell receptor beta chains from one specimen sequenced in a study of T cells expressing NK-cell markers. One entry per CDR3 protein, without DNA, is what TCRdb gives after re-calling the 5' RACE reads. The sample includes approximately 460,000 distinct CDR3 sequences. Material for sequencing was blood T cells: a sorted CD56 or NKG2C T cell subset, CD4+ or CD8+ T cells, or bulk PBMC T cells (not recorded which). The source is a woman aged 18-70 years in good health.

CDR3 protein: CASSWGWTEAFF. This chain uses TRBV12-3 or TRBV12-4 with TRBJ1-1. The CDR3 spans 12 residues.

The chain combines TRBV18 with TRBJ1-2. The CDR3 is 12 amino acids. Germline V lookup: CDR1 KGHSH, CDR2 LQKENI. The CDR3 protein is CASSPQGEDYTF.

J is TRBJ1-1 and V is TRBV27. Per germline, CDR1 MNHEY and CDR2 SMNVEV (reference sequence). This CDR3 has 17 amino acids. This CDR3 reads CASSSPRGGPGNTEAFF.

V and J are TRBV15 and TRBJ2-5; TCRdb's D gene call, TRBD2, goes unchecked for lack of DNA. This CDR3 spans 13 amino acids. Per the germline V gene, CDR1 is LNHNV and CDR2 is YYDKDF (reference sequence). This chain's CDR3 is CATSPRILETQYF.

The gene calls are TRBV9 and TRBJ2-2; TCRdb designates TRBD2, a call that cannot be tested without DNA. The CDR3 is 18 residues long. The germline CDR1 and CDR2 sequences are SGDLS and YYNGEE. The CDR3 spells CASSAQGGGGTHTGELFF. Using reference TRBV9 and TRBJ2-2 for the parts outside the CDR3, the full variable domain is DSGVTQTPKHLITATGQRVTLRCSPRSGDLSVYWYQQSLDQGLQFLIQYYNGEERAKGNILERFSAQQFPDLHSELNLSSLELGDSALYFCASSAQGGGGTHTGELFFGEGSRLTVL.

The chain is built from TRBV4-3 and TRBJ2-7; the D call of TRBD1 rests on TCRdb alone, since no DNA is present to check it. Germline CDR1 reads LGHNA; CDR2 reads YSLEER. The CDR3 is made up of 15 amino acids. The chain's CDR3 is CASSQDSQGPYEQYF.

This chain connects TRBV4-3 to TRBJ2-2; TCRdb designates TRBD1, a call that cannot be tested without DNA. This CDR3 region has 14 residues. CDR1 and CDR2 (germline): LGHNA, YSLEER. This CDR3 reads CASRLGQNTGELFF.

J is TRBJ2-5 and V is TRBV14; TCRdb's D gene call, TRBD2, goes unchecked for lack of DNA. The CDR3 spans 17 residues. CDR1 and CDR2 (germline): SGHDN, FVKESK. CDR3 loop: CASSQPTSLAYQETQYF.

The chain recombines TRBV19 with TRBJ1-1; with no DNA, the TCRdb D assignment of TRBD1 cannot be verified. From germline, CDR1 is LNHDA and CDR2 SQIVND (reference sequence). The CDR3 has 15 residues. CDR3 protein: CASSIDTGMNTEAFF.

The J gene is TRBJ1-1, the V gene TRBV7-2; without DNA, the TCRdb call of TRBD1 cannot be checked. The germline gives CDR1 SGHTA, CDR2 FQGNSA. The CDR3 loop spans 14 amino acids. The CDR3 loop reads CASSLQGANTEAFF.

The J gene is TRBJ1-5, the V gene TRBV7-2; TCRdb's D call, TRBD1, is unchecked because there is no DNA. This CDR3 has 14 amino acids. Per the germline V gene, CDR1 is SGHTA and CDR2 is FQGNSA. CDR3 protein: CASSLGIGTQPQHF.

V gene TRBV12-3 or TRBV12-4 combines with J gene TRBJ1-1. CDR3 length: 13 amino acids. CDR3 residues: CASSLRVGTEAFF.

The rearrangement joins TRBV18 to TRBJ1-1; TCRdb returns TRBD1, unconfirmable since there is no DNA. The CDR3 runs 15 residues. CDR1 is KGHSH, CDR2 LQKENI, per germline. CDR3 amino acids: CASSTLTVDYTEAFF.

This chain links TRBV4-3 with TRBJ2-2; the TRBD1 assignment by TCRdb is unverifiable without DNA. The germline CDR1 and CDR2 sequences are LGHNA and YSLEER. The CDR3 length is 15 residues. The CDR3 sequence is CASRSGGGSGGELFF.

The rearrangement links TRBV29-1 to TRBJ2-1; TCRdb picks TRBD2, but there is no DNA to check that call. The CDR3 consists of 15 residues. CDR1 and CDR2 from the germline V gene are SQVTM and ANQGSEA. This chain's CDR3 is CSVDPSGVSYNEQFF.

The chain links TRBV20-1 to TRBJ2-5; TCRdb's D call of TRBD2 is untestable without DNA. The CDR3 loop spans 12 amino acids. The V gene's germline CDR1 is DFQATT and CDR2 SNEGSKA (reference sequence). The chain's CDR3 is CSAMTTRETQYF.

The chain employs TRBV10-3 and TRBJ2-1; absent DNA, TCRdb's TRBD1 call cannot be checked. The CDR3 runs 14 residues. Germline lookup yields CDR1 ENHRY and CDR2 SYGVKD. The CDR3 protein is CAIRRDPDYAEQFF.

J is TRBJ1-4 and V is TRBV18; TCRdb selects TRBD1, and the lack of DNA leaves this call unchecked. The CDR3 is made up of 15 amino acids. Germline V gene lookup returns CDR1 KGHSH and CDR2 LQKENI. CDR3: CASSPGTGSREKLFF.

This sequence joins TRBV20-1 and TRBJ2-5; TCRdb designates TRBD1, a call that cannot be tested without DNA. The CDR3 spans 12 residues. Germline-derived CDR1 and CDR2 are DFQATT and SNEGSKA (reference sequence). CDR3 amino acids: CSAARQDVTQYF.

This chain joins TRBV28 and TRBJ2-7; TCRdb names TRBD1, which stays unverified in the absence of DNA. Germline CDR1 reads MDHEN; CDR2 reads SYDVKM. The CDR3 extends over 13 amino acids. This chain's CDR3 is CASSRGSAYEQYF.

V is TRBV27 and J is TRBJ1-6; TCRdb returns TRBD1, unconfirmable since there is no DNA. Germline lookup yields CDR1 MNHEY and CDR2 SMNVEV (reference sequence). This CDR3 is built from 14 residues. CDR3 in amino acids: CASNRQGVGSPLHF.

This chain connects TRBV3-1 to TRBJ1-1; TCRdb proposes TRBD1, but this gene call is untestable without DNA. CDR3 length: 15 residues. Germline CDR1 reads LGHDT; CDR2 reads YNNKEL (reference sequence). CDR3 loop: CASSQWTGLGTEAFF.

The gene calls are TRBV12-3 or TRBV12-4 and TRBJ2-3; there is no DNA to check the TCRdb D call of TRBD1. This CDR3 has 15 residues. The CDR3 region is CASSLGDRVGDTQYF.

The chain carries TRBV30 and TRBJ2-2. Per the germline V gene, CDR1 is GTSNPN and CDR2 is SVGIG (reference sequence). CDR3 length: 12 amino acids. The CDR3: CAWSVTTGELFF. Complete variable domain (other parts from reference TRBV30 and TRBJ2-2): SQTIHQWPATLVQPVGSPLSLECTVEGTSNPNLYWYRQAAGRGLQLLFYSVGIGQISSEVPQNLSASRPQDRQFILSSKKLLLSDSGFYLCAWSVTTGELFFGEGSRLTVL.

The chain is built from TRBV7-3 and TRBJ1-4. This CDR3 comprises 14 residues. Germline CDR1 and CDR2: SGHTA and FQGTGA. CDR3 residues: CASSFREANEKLFF.

CDR3 residues: CASSNLDRAYGYTF. This chain joins TRBV21-1 and TRBJ1-2; TCRdb proposes TRBD1, but this gene call is untestable without DNA. TRBV21-1 is a pseudogene. The CDR3 loop spans 14 amino acids.

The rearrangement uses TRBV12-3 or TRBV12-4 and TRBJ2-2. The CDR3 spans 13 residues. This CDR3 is CASMDGNTGELFF.

The CDR3 reads CASSLWRAASYGYTF. V and J are TRBV5-6 and TRBJ1-2. CDR1 is SGHDT, CDR2 YYEEEE, per germline. The CDR3 is made up of 15 amino acids.

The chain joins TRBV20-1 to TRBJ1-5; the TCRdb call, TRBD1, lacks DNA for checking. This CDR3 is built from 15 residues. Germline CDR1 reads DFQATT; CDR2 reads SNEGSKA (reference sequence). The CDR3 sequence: CSAMRGSSSNQPQHF.

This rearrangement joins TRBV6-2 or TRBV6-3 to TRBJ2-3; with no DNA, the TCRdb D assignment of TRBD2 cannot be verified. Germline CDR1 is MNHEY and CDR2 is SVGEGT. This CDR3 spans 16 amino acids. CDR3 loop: CASSYLERGESDTQYF.

CDR3 loop: CSAAGNRYEQYF. The J gene is TRBJ2-7, the V gene TRBV20-1; TCRdb proposes TRBD1, but this gene call is untestable without DNA. This CDR3 has 12 residues. The V gene's germline CDR1 is DFQATT and CDR2 SNEGSKA (reference sequence).

CDR3 protein: CASSYGRELYNEQFF. V and J are TRBV6-2 or TRBV6-3 and TRBJ2-1; with no DNA, the TCRdb D assignment of TRBD2 cannot be verified. This CDR3 has 15 amino acids. Germline assignment: CDR1 MNHEY and CDR2 SVGEGT.